This T cell receptor beta chain comes out of a study of T cell changes during pregnancy in multiple sclerosis. The CDR3 length is 14 residues. V was clipped by 8 bases and J by 4 bases, with 14 bases between them. The germline V gene encodes CDR1 SEHNR and CDR2 FQNEAQ (reference sequence). Assay: immunoSEQ multiplex PCR; the TCRdb copy retains only in-frame clones and omits some. Of some 94,000 clones detected, about 91% appear once; the ten largest clones hold more than 1.5%. Sequenced material: peripheral blood, taken in the first trimester of pregnancy. This rearrangement joins TRBV7-9 to TRBJ2-2; tentatively, D is TRBD2 (6 bases). The clonotype was recovered from a female donor in good health, enrolled as a control in a pregnancy study. The CDR3 DNA is TGTGCCAGCCGTACCTCCGGGAGCACCGGGGAGCTGTTTTTT. It codes for CASRTSGSTGELFF.